The subject of this entry is one T cell receptor beta chain. The antigen is unknown. The CDR3 length is 15 residues. The germline V gene encodes CDR1 KGHSH and CDR2 LQKENI. Trimming removed 0 bases from V and 3 bases from J; junction bases left unmatched: 3. Clones were sequenced by immunoSEQ multiplex PCR, and TCRdb holds only the in-frame ones, with some missing. The sample consists of some 55,000 clones, 70% to 90% of them appearing once. These data belong to a study of lymphopenia after photon versus proton radiotherapy. General study findings and limits: Better survival with proton therapy was suggested as possible, not demonstrated. After lymphocyte nadir, photon-treated repertoires showed oligoclonal expansion, especially CD8+ Temra. A bigger post-nadir fall in TCR diversity correlated inversely with survival time in deceased patients.

The V gene is TRBV18, the J gene TRBJ2-5; 8 nucleotides line up with TRBD1. The receptor was derived from a man aged 35-49 years with gastric cancer. The sequences come from peripheral blood, collected from a patient treated with photon-based radiotherapy. The CDR3 DNA reads TGTGCCAGCTCACCACCGGCAGGGGGCAAAGAGACCCAGTACTTC. Translated, it gives CASSPPAGGKETQYF.